This T cell receptor (beta chain) was captured in a study of blood T cell repertoires in COVID-19. Produced via immunoSEQ multiplex PCR; TCRdb's table is partial and in-frame only. The sample lists roughly 270,000 clones, less than 85% seen once, with about 2.5% in the top ten. Study members were between 18 and 89 years old and lived in about two dozen US regions. The CDR3 totals 13 residues. Germline CDR1 reads MNHEY; CDR2 reads SMNVEV (reference sequence). J gave up 3 bases and V 6 bases, and 4 bases lay outside the gene matches. The sequenced material came from PBMCs or T cells enriched from blood (not recorded which). This receptor was obtained from a woman aged 45-59 years who had recovered from COVID-19. The chain carries TRBV27 and TRBJ1-2; 7 bases match TRBD1. CDR3 sequence (DNA): TGTGCCAGCAGGCTAGGGGGCCACTATGGCTACACCTTC. Translation gives CASRLGGHYGYTF.